These 9 T cell receptor beta chains were all obtained from the same sample, sequenced in a study of T-cell memory formation after mild COVID-19. TCRdb re-called the 5' RACE reads through MiXCR, storing one row per CDR3 protein. The sample carries 200,000 to 300,000 distinct CDR3 sequences, approximately 16% recorded once. Sequenced: PBMCs or a T cell subset sorted from them (not recorded which). The receptors shown here come from a man aged 18 to 30 who had mild COVID-19 (a few samples of this study predate the infection). Cell type and time point are not known.

A few counts support this clonotype. The chain uses TRBV6-1 and TRBJ2-2; D not resolved. CDR3 length: 14 amino acids. Deletions cut 3 bases from V and 10 bases from J, with 15 bases between. CDR1 MNHNS and CDR2 SASEGT come from the germline V gene. The chain's CDR3 is CASSDPRAKMELFF. The DNA for the CDR3 is TGTGCCAGCAGTGACCCCCGGGCAAAGATGGAGCTGTTTTTT.

This clonotype was recorded a few times. The chain carries TRBV29-1 and TRBJ2-1; D possibly uses TRBD1 or TRBD2 (6 bases each). Trimming stripped 0 bases from V and 7 bases from J, with 19 bases between. There are 16 residues in the CDR3. CDR1 is SQVTM and CDR2 is ANQGSEA in the germline V gene. Written as DNA, the CDR3 is TGCAGCGTTGAAGATCTTGGAGGGGGGTTCGGAAATGAGCAGTTCTTC. Protein product: CSVEDLGGGFGNEQFF.

This clonotype has more than one count but fewer than ten. The rearrangement uses TRBV4-1 and TRBJ1-5; the D gene is possibly TRBD1 (5 bases). This CDR3 comprises 15 residues. The V gene's germline CDR1 is MGHRA and CDR2 YSYEKL. Deletions cut 4 bases from V and 3 bases from J, with 13 bases between. Here the CDR3 reads CASSRRVNDNQPQHF. CDR3 sequence (DNA): TGCGCCAGCAGCCGCAGGGTGAACGACAATCAGCCCCAGCATTTT.

Concerning this clonotype itself: Here the CDR3 omits its conserved ending phenylalanine or tryptophan, so a read error is the likely source. The V call is TRBV11-2, the J call TRBJ2-5, with D possibly being TRBD2 (8 bases). Trimming took 1 base from V and 4 from J, leaving 19 bases between them. This CDR3 has 17 amino acids. CDR1 is SGHAT, CDR2 FQNNGV, per germline. CDR3 in DNA: TGTGCCAGCAGCTTAGGGACTAGCAGGGGGGTCCGAGAGACCCAGTACTTA. It codes for CASSLGTSRGVRETQYL.

This clonotype was detected ten times or more. This chain connects TRBV6-6 to TRBJ2-3; D unresolved. V was trimmed by 6 bases and J by 8 bases, leaving 12 bases between them. CDR1 MNHNY and CDR2 SVGAGI come from the germline V gene (reference sequence). The CDR3 contains 12 residues. CDR3 nucleotide sequence: TGTGCCAGCAGCCCAAGAGTCCGTACGCAGTATTTT. This encodes CASSPRVRTQYF.

The chain uses TRBV12-5 and TRBJ1-2; D gene unclear. Looked up from germline, CDR1 is LGHNT and CDR2 is FRNRAP. With 0 bases removed from V and 4 bases from J, the gap between germline ends came to 9 bases. CDR3 length: 14 amino acids. CDR3 bases: TGTGCTAGTGGTTTGGTACGGACCGCCTATGGCTACACCTTC. Amino acids: CASGLVRTAYGYTF. Using reference TRBV12-5 and TRBJ1-2 for the parts outside the CDR3, the full variable domain is DARVTQTPRHKVTEMGQEVTMRCQPILGHNTVFWYRQTMMQGLELLAYFRNRAPLDDSGMPKDRFSAEMPDATLATLKIQPSEPRDSAVYFCASGLVRTAYGYTFGSGTRLTVV.

V and J are TRBV25-1 and TRBJ2-5; TRBD1 matches at 9 bases. Germline V lookup: CDR1 MGHDK, CDR2 SYGVNS. The CDR3 extends over 14 amino acids. Trimming took 5 bases from V and 4 from J; bases not matched to a gene: 5. The CDR3 sequence is CASSFTGGAETQYF. In DNA form, the CDR3 reads TGTGCCAGCAGTTTTACAGGGGGCGCAGAGACCCAGTACTTC.

The chain links TRBV20-1 to TRBJ2-1; 9 nucleotides agree with TRBD1. The CDR3 is 15 amino acids. Germline values: CDR1 DFQATT, CDR2 SNEGSKA (reference sequence). Trimming took 6 bases from V and 5 from J; bases not matched to a gene: 11. The chain's CDR3 is CSAQQGAETNNEQFF. In DNA, the CDR3 is TGCAGTGCGCAACAGGGGGCCGAGACGAACAATGAGCAGTTCTTC.

This clonotype was observed a handful of times. V is TRBV12-3 or TRBV12-4 and J is TRBJ1-2, with a possible D match to TRBD1 (6 bases). The CDR3 contains 14 residues. Trimming stripped 6 bases from V and 6 bases from J, with 17 bases between. Here the CDR3 reads CASRENRVLHGYTF. CDR3 in DNA: TGTGCCAGCAGGGAAAACAGGGTCCTGCATGGCTACACCTTC.